The clone carrying this T cell receptor (beta chain) was picked up a small number of times. As yet, its antigen is unknown. The primer mix had 60 Vbeta and 13 Jbeta primers. The table came from immunoSEQ multiplex PCR; TCRdb's copy has only in-frame clones and leaves some out. The sample contains 120,000 or so clones, more than 70% of which appear only once. The data belong to a study of cytomegalovirus exposure and HLA in healthy donors. Study findings and constraints: HLA allele associations emerged for about 16,000 TCR beta sequences in a later analysis, at 0.05 false discovery rate. In vitro experiments confirmed that a few CMV-associated chains were specific for CMV antigens.

The CDR3 spans 12 residues. Germline V gene lookup returns CDR1 GTSNPN and CDR2 SVGIG (reference sequence). V dropped 3 bases and J dropped 4 bases, with 9 bases sitting between them. The receptor comes from a man aged 45-65 years in good health and CMV-seropositive. The genes are TRBV30 and TRBJ1-2; D is undetermined. Source material: PBMCs. CDR3 loop: CAWSGVGYGYTF. CDR3 in DNA: TGTGCCTGGAGCGGGGTTGGCTATGGCTACACCTTC.